The clone carrying this T cell receptor (beta chain) has a single count. This sample was included in a study of cytomegalovirus exposure and HLA in healthy donors. PCR used 60 Vbeta primers and 13 Jbeta primers. Sequencing used immunoSEQ multiplex PCR; TCRdb keeps in-frame clones, though not all of them. Altogether roughly 150,000 clones are present, roughly 85% being singletons, with the ten largest covering 2% to 2.5%. The germline V gene encodes CDR1 SEHNR and CDR2 FQNEAQ (reference sequence). V shed 1 base and J 2 bases; nucleotides not matched to a gene: 5. The CDR3 spans 16 residues. The sequence was collected from a woman between 18 and 30 years old in good health and CMV-seronegative. Material: PBMCs. The chain has TRBV7-9 and TRBJ2-3, with 8 bases that match TRBD2. The CDR3 nucleotides read TGTGCCAGCAGCTTAGGGATAGCGGGGTTCACAGATACGCAGTATTTT. Protein: CASSLGIAGFTDTQYF.